Listed below are T cell receptor beta chains from one sample, sequenced in a study of graft-versus-host responses after intestinal transplantation. TCRdb keeps only in-frame clones here, not all; method: immunoSEQ multiplex PCR. The sample includes about 1,900 clones, roughly 90% of them seen just once. The source was ileum tissue, collected almost 70 days after transplant. The receptors originated from a human patient who received an intestinal transplant, so some T cells may come from the graft donor. Each CDR3 is given with its conserved first and last residue. D genes are given only for firm matches. Clone size is given for some rows only: seen once, a few or many times, or a class if the clone is expanded.

NA TRBJ2-7 TRBV27 NA TGTGCCAGCAGCGCCGCCTTGGGGGGGCTCTACGAGCAGTACTTC CASSAALGGLYEQYF
NA TRBJ2-7 TRBV7-9 NA TGTGCCAGCAGCTTAGGTAAATACGAGCAGTACTTC CASSLGKYEQYF
NA TRBJ1-2 TRBV7-2 NA TGTGCCAGCAGCTTTAACGGTTTCGGGGGACCCTTATATGGCTACACCTTC CASSFNGFGGPLYGYTF
NA TRBJ2-7 TRBV5-1 NA TGCGCCAGCAGCTTGGGTCTCGGGGACGCGTACTTC CASSLGLGDAYF
NA TRBJ1-3 TRBV4-3 NA TGCGCCAGCAGCCAAGGAGCAGGGAGGTCTGGAAACACCATATATTTT CASSQGAGRSGNTIYF
NA TRBJ2-7 TRBV7-1 NA TGTGCCAGCAGCTCCCCGCGGAGGGGAAGCTACGAGCAGTACTTC CASSSPRRGSYEQYF
TRBD1 TRBJ1-2 TRBV5-4 NA TGTGCCAGTGCTTCCGGGACAGGGTACGCTATGGGCTATGGCTACACCTTC CASASGTGYAMGYGYTF
TRBD1 TRBJ1-1 TRBV6-5 once TGTGCCAGCAGTTACACAGGGGACACTGAAGCTTTCTTT CASSYTGDTEAFF
NA TRBJ2-5 TRBV5-1 once TGCGCCAGCAGAAAAACGGGGGAGACCCAGTACTTC CASRKTGETQYF
NA TRBJ1-1 TRBV6-5 NA TGTGCCAGCATCGGGCAGTATTACACTGAAGCTTTCTTT CASIGQYYTEAFF
NA TRBJ1-2 TRBV9 NA TGTGCCAGCGATAATTGGAACTCAAGAAAGACCTATGGCTACACCTTC CASDNWNSRKTYGYTF
TRBD2 TRBJ2-1 TRBV4-1 few TGCGCCAGCAGCCAAGATCGTCTAGCGGGAGTCCGGTACAATGAGCAGTTCTTC CASSQDRLAGVRYNEQFF
TRBD2 TRBJ2-3 TRBV7-9 NA TGTGCCAGCAGCTTAGTGGGCGGGGGGGCCTCGGATACGCAGTATTTT CASSLVGGGASDTQYF
NA TRBJ1-6 TRBV28 NA TGTGCCAGCAGGTGGACAGTCAATAATTCACCCCTCCACTTT CASRWTVNNSPLHF
TRBD1 TRBJ2-2 TRBV11-3 NA TGTGCCAGCAGCGGGACAGGGGGTCACGGGGAGCTGTTTTTT CASSGTGGHGELFF
NA TRBJ2-7 TRBV28 NA TGTGCCAGCAGTTTCACCAAAAGGAGGTCACTATCCTACGAGCAGTACTTC CASSFTKRRSLSYEQYF
NA TRBJ2-3 TRBV7-8 NA TGTGCCAGCAGCCCTTCGGGGGAAGGCACAGATACGCAGTATTTT CASSPSGEGTDTQYF
NA TRBJ2-3 TRBV30 NA TGTGCCTGGTTGTCGATCGATACGCAGTATTTT CAWLSIDTQYF
TRBD1 TRBJ2-3 TRBV5-5 NA TGTGCCAGCAGCCGGGGACAGGGAACAGATACGCAGTATTTT CASSRGQGTDTQYF
TRBD1 TRBJ2-7 TRBV29-1 NA TGCAGCGTTGTGGCCGGGACAGGGACCAACGAGCAGTACTTC CSVVAGTGTNEQYF
NA TRBJ1-2 TRBV21-1 NA TGTGCCAGCAGCAAGGCCCCTCAGGGACCAGGGGGCTACACCTTC CASSKAPQGPGGYTF
NA TRBJ2-7 TRBV7-9 NA TGTGCCAGCAGCTTAGCGGGGGCGGGACGGAACTCCTACGAGCAGTACTTC CASSLAGAGRNSYEQYF
NA TRBJ2-2 TRBV5-6 NA TGTGCCAGCAGCTTGGGGGGGTTCAACACCGGGGAGCTGTTTTTT CASSLGGFNTGELFF
NA TRBJ2-1 TRBV5-4 NA TGTGCCAGCACCGGGAAGCGTCCGCTCCTCGTTTTAAGGCTCTTC CASTGKRPLLVLRLF
NA TRBJ1-4 TRBV29-1 NA TGCAGCGGTCAGGTTTCAACTAATGAAAAACTGTTTTTT CSGQVSTNEKLFF
NA TRBJ1-1 TRBV11-2 NA TGTGCCAGCAGCCTAAAAATGGGGTGGGCTGAAGCTTTCTTT CASSLKMGWAEAFF
NA TRBJ2-1 TRBV28 NA TGTGCCAGCAGTTTAACCGGCCGGTGGGACCCCATGTGGGGCAATGAGCAGTTCTTC CASSLTGRWDPMWGNEQFF
TRBD2 TRBJ2-7 TRBV10-3 few TGTGCCATCAGTGAATATAGCGGGACAACCTACGAGCAGTACTTC CAISEYSGTTYEQYF
TRBD1 TRBJ2-1 TRBV10-3 NA TGTGCCATCAGTTTAGGGACAGGGGGCAATGAGCAGTTCTTC CAISLGTGGNEQFF
NA TRBJ2-3 TRBV5-8 once TGTGCCAGCAGCTTGGAGTGGGGGAACACGCAGTATTTT CASSLEWGNTQYF
NA TRBJ2-2 TRBV25-1 NA TGTGCCAGCAGTGATACTGGATCTCGCTGTTCGGCCGGGGAGCTGTTTTTT CASSDTGSRCSAGELFF
TRBD2 TRBJ2-1 TRBV19 NA TGTGCCAGTAGTGTAGCGGGATATACCTACAATGAGCAGTTCTTC CASSVAGYTYNEQFF
TRBD1 TRBJ1-1 TRBV18 NA TGTGCCAGCTCCTCCGGGACAGTTAACACTGAAGCTTTCTTT CASSSGTVNTEAFF
TRBD1 TRBJ2-3 TRBV5-1 NA TGCGCCAGCAGCTTTTCAGGTGCGGGGACAGGGACAGATACGCAGTATTTT CASSFSGAGTGTDTQYF
NA TRBJ2-1 TRBV7-2 NA TGTGCCAGCAGCTTCCTAGGAGGTATCAACAATGAGCAGTTCTTC CASSFLGGINNEQFF
NA TRBJ1-1 TRBV11-2 NA TGTGCCAGCAGCTTCCTGAACACTGAAGCTTTCTTT CASSFLNTEAFF
NA TRBJ1-1 TRBV19 NA TGCTCGTCTGCGGGCAGCCGGAACACTGAAGCTTTCTTT CSSAGSRNTEAFF
TRBD2 TRBJ2-3 TRBV28 NA TGTGCCAGCAGTTTAAGACTAGCGGGAGTGGGAGATACGCAGTATTTT CASSLRLAGVGDTQYF
TRBD2 TRBJ2-7 TRBV7-9 NA TGTGCCAGCAGCCCACAATACTGGGGAGCGGGAGCGTTAGAGCAGTACTTC CASSPQYWGAGALEQYF
NA TRBJ2-3 TRBV30 NA TGTGCCTGGAGTCGCGTAAGACTAAGCACAGATACGCAGTATTTT CAWSRVRLSTDTQYF
TRBD2 TRBJ2-3 TRBV5-5 NA TGTGCCAGCAGGTGGACTAGCGGGCACACAGATACGCAGTATTTT CASRWTSGHTDTQYF
NA TRBJ1-1 TRBV19 NA TGTGCCAGTAGTATTCCAGGTCTGAACACTGAAGCTTTCTTT CASSIPGLNTEAFF
TRBD1 TRBJ2-6 TRBV19 NA TGTGCCAGTAGTATCAGAAGGGGACAGCTTCGATTCTCCGGGGCCAACGTCCTGACTTTC CASSIRRGQLRFSGANVLTF
NA TRBJ2-7 TRBV6-5 once TGTGCCAGCAGTTACCCCCAAGGTAGCGCCGACCACGAGCAGTACTTC CASSYPQGSADHEQYF
NA TRBJ2-1 TRBV15 NA TGTGCCACCAGCAGGGGGGCATATTACAATGAGCAGTTCTTC CATSRGAYYNEQFF
NA TRBJ1-3 TRBV18 once TGTGCCAGCTCACTTCGCCCTGACGGGGGACTTTCTGGAAACACCATATATTTT CASSLRPDGGLSGNTIYF
NA TRBJ2-7 TRBV6-5 once TGTGCCAGCAGGGTCCCACCCCACTACGAGCAGTACTTC CASRVPPHYEQYF
TRBD2 TRBJ2-1 TRBV15 NA TGTGCCACCAGCCCCTATCCGACGTGGCTAGCGGGAGGTAGGCACAATGAGCAGTTCTTC CATSPYPTWLAGGRHNEQFF
TRBD1 TRBJ2-2 TRBV30 NA TGTGCCTCGAGAGGGACAGGGATCACCGGGGAGCTGTTTTTT CASRGTGITGELFF
NA TRBJ1-1 TRBV7-4 NA TGTGCCAGCAGCCCCGTTGGGGGGGAGAACACTGAAGCTTTCTTT CASSPVGGENTEAFF
TRBD1 TRBJ1-4 TRBV13 NA TGTGCCAGCAGCACCCAGAACAGGGGGCGAGGGGAAAAACTGTTTTTT CASSTQNRGRGEKLFF
NA TRBJ1-5 TRBV6-1 NA TGTGCCAGCAGTGAAAGGCAGACCTATAGCAATCAGCCCCAGCATTTT CASSERQTYSNQPQHF
NA TRBJ1-2 TRBV11-2 NA TGTGCCAGCAGCTTAGGAAAAGACCTTGGCTACACCTTC CASSLGKDLGYTF
TRBD1 TRBJ2-7 TRBV19 few TGTGCCAGTAGTCCCGGGACAGGGGCCTACGAGCAGTACTTC CASSPGTGAYEQYF